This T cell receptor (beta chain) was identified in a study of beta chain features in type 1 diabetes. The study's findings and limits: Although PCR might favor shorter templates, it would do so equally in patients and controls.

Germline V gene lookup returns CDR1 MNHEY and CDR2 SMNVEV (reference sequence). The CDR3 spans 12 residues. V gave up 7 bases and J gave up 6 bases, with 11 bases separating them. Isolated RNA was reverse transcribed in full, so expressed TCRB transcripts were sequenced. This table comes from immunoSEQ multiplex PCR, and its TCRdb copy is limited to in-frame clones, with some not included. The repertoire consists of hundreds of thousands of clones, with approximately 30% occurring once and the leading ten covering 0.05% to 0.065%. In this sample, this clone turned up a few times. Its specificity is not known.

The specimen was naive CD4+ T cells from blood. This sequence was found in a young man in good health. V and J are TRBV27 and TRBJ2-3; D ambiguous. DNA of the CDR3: TGTGCCAGCAACTCGCGTTCCGATACGCAGTATTTT. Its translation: CASNSRSDTQYF.